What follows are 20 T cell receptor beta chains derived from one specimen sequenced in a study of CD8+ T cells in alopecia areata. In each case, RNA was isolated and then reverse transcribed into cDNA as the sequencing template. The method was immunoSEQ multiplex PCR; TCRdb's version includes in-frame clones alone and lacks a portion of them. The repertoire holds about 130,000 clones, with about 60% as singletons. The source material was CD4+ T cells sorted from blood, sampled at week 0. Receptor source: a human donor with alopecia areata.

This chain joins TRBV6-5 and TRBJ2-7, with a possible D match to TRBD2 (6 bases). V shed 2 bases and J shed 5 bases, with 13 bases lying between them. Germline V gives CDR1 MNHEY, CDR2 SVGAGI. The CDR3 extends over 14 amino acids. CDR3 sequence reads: CASSYRAGGDEQYF. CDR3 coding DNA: TGTGCCAGCAGTTACCGTGCCGGCGGGGACGAGCAGTACTTC.

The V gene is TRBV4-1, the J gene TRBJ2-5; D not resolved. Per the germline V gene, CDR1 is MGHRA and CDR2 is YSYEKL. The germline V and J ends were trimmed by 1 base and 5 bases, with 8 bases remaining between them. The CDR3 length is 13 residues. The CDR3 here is CASSQVSRETQYF. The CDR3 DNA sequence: TGCGCCAGCAGCCAAGTCAGCAGGGAGACCCAGTACTTC.

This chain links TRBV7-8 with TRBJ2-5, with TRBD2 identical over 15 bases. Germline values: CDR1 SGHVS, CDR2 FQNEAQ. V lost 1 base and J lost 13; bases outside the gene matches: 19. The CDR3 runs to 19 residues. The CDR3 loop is CASSLDYRTSGGAPAMAYF. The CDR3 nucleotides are TGTGCCAGCAGCTTAGATTACCGGACTAGCGGGGGGGCCCCGGCTATGGCGTACTTC.

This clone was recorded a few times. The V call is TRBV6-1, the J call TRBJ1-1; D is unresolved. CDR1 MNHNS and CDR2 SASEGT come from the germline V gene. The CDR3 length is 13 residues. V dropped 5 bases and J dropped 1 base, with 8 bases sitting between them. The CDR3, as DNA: TGTGCCAGCAGTATCAGATCGAACACTGAAGCTTTCTTT. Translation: CASSIRSNTEAFF.

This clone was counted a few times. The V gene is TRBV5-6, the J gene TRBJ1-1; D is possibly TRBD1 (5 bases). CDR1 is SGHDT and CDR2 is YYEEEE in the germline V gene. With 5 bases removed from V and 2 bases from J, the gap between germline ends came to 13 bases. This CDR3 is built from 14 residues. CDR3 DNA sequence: TGTGCCAGCAGTCCAGGGACGGCCAACACTGAAGCTTTCTTT. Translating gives CASSPGTANTEAFF.

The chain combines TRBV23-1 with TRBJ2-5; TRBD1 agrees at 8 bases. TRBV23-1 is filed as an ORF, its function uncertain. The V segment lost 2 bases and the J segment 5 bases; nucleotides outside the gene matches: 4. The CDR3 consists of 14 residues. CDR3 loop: CASSQAGGDETQYF. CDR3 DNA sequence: TGCGCCAGCAGTCAAGCAGGGGGCGATGAGACCCAGTACTTC.

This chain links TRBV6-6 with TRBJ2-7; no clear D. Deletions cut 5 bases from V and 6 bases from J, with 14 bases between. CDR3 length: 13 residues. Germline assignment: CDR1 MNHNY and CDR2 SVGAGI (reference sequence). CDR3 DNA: TGTGCCAGCAGTCCCTCCCTTCCGAGCGAGCAGTACTTC. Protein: CASSPSLPSEQYF.

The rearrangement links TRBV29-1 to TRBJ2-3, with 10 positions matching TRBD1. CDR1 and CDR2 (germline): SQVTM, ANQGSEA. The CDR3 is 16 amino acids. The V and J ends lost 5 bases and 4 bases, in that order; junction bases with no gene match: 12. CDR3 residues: CSVLAQTGGLADTQYF. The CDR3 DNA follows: TGCAGCGTTTTGGCCCAGACAGGGGGCTTAGCAGATACGCAGTATTTT.

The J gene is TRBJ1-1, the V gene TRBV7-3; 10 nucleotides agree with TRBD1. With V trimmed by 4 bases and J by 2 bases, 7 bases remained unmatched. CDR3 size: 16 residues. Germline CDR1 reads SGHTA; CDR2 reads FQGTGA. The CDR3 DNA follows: TGTGCCAGCAGCTCTACCGGGACAGGGGCCAACACTGAAGCTTTCTTT. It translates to CASSSTGTGANTEAFF. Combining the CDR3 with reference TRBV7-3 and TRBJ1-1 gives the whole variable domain GAGVSQTPSNKVTEKGKYVELRCDPISGHTALYWYRQSLGQGPEFLIYFQGTGAADDSGLPNDRFFAVRPEGSVSTLKIQRTERGDSAVYLCASSSTGTGANTEAFFGQGTRLTVV.

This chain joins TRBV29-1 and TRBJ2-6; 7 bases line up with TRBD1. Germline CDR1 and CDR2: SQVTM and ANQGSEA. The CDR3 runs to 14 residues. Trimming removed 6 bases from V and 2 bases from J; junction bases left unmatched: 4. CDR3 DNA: TGCAGCGTACGAGACAGGGCTGGGGCCAACGTCCTGACTTTC. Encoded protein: CSVRDRAGANVLTF. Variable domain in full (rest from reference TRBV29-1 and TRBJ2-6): SAVISQKPSRDICQRGTSLTIQCQVDSQVTMMFWYRQQPGQSLTLIATANQGSEATYESGFVIDKFPISRPNLTFSTLTVSNMSPEDSSIYLCSVRDRAGANVLTFGAGSRLTVL.

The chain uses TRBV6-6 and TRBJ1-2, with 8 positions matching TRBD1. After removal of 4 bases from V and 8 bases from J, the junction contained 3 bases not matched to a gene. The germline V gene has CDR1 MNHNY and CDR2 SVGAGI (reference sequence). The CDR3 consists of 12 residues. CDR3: CASSSTGGGYTF. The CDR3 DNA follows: TGTGCCAGCAGTTCAACAGGGGGAGGCTACACCTTC.

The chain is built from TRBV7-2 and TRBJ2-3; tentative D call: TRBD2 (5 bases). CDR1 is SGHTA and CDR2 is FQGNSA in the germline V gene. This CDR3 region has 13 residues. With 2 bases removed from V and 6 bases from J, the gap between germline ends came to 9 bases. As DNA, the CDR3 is TGTGCCAGCAGCTTAACCTGGGAGGATACGCAGTATTTT. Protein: CASSLTWEDTQYF. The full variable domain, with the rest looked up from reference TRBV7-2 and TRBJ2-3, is GAGVSQSPSNKVTEKGKDVELRCDPISGHTALYWYRQSLGQGLEFLIYFQGNSAPDKSGLPSDRFSAERTGGSVSTLTIQRTQQEDSAVYLCASSLTWEDTQYFGPGTRLTVL.

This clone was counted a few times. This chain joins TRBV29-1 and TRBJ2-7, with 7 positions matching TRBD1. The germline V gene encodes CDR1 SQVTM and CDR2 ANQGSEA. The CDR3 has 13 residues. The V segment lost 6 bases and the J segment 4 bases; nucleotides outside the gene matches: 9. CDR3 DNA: TGCAGCGTCACGGACAGGCCCCAGTACGAGCAGTACTTC. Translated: CSVTDRPQYEQYF.

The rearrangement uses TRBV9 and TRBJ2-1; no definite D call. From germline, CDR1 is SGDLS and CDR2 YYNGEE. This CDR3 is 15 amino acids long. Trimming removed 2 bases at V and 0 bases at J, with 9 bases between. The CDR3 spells CASSVTSSSYNEQFF. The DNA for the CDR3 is TGTGCCAGCAGCGTTACGTCTAGCTCCTACAATGAGCAGTTCTTC.

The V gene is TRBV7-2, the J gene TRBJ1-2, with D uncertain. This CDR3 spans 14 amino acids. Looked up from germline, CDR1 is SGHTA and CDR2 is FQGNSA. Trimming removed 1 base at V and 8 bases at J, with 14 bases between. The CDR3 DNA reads TGTGCCAGCAGCTTAGGGGTTAGAGGTGACGGCTACACCTTC. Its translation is CASSLGVRGDGYTF. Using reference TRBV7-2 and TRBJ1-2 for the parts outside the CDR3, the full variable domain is GAGVSQSPSNKVTEKGKDVELRCDPISGHTALYWYRQSLGQGLEFLIYFQGNSAPDKSGLPSDRFSAERTGGSVSTLTIQRTQQEDSAVYLCASSLGVRGDGYTFGSGTRLTVV.

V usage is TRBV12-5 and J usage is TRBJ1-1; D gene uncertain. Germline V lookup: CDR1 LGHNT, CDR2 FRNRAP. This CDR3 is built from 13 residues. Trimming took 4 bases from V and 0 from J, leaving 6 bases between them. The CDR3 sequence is CASGSPVNTEAFF. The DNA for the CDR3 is TGTGCTAGTGGTTCGCCCGTGAACACTGAAGCTTTCTTT.

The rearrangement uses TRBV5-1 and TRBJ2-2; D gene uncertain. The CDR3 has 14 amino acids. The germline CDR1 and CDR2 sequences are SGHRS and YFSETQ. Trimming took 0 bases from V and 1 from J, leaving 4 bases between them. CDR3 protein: CASSLEGNTGELFF. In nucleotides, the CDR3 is TGCGCCAGCAGCTTGGAGGGGAACACCGGGGAGCTGTTTTTT.

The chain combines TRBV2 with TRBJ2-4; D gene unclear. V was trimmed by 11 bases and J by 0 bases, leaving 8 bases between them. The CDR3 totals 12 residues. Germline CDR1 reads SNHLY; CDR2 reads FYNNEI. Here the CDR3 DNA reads TGTGCCCTTTCTGAAGCCAAAAACATTCAGTACTTC. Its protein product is CALSEAKNIQYF. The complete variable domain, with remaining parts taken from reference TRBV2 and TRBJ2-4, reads EPEVTQTPSHQVTQMGQEVILRCVPISNHLYFYWYRQILGQKVEFLVSFYNNEISEKSEIFDDQFSVERPDGSNFTLKIRSTKLEDSAMYFCALSEAKNIQYFGAGTRLSVL.

The CDR3 DNA reads as TGCGCCAGCAGCTTGGCCGTATTCGCGGGGGCGTTCTACGAGCAGTACTTC. Amino acid sequence: CASSLAVFAGAFYEQYF. The chain recombines TRBV5-1 with TRBJ2-7; D perhaps matches TRBD2 (7 bases). The CDR3 contains 17 residues. Trimming took off 0 bases at V and 3 bases at J, with 19 bases between the two ends. Looked up from germline, CDR1 is SGHRS and CDR2 is YFSETQ.

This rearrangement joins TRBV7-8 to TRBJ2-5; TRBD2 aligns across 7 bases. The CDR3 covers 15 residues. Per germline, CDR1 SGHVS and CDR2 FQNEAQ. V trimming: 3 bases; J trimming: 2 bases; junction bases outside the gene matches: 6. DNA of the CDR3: TGTGCCAGCAGCTTCGGGAGGCCACAGCAAGAGACCCAGTACTTC. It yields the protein CASSFGRPQQETQYF.